This TCR beta chain was identified in a study of post-analysis software for immune sequencing data. Whole-study findings and limits: Versus controls, multiple sclerosis patients showed significantly lower diversity (normalized Chao1). Included in a set of 5 or 6 TRBV segments more frequent in patients than controls were TRBV5-6, TRBV5-1 and TRBV20-1.

Carried by the TCR beta cDNA libraries were unique molecular identifiers. MiXCR was run by TCRdb on the PCR reads, yielding one entry per CDR3 protein. The sample holds over 250,000 distinct CDR3 sequences; about 40% are singletons and the top ten take 4.5% to 5.5%. The CDR3 is made up of 14 amino acids. Germline V lookup: CDR1 SEHNR, CDR2 FQNEAQ (reference sequence). V dropped 2 bases and J dropped 5; count of bases not matched to a gene: 3. This clonotype was recorded once. Its antigen is as yet unknown. The sequencing sample was made of blood. The chain employs TRBV7-9 and TRBJ1-1; 9 bases align to TRBD1. The clonotype comes from a girl aged 5-17 years with multiple sclerosis. Here the CDR3 DNA reads TGTGCCAGCAGCTTATTGGGACAGGGAACTGAAGCTTTCTTT. It translates to CASSLLGQGTEAFF.